These 21 T cell receptor beta chains came from one sample sequenced in a study of blood T cell repertoires in COVID-19. Assay used: immunoSEQ multiplex PCR; TCRdb lists only in-frame clones, some missing. The table includes about 100,000 clones, more than 75% detected once. Material for sequencing was peripheral blood. The receptors come from a human donor in a cohort sampled during active COVID-19.

The chain employs TRBV5-6 and TRBJ1-1, with TRBD1 matching over 12 bases. The CDR3 is made up of 17 amino acids. The germline CDR1 and CDR2 sequences are SGHDT and YYEEEE. Trimming took 4 bases from V and 3 from J; bases not matched to a gene: 10. The CDR3 DNA reads as TGTGCCAGCAGCCTGGGACAGGGGGCAGGTTATCACACTGAAGCTTTCTTT. Encoded protein: CASSLGQGAGYHTEAFF. The full variable domain, rest sourced from reference TRBV5-6 and TRBJ1-1, is DAGVTQSPTHLIKTRGQQVTLRCSPKSGHDTVSWYQQALGQGPQFIFQYYEEEERQRGNFPDRFSGHQFPNYSSELNVNALLLGDSALYLCASSLGQGAGYHTEAFFGQGTRLTVV.

The J gene is TRBJ2-4, the V gene TRBV7-2, with a tentative D call TRBD1 (6 bases). Germline loops: CDR1 SGHTA, CDR2 FQGNSA. The V end lost 5 bases, the J end lost 0 bases, and 14 bases lay between the germline ends. The CDR3 has 16 amino acids. Here the CDR3 DNA reads TGTGCCAGCAGCATAACAGGGAGCCAAGCCAAAAACATTCAGTACTTC. Its translation: CASSITGSQAKNIQYF.

The chain couples TRBV7-2 to TRBJ2-2; 7 nucleotides match TRBD1. CDR1 SGHTA and CDR2 FQGNSA come from the germline V gene. The CDR3 totals 15 residues. The V segment lost 3 bases and the J segment 2 bases; nucleotides outside the gene matches: 3. The CDR3: CASSLSGGNTGELFF. CDR3 in DNA: TGTGCCAGCAGCTTGTCAGGGGGTAACACCGGGGAGCTGTTTTTT. Full variable domain (rest looked up from reference TRBV7-2 and TRBJ2-2): GAGVSQSPSNKVTEKGKDVELRCDPISGHTALYWYRQSLGQGLEFLIYFQGNSAPDKSGLPSDRFSAERTGGSVSTLTIQRTQQEDSAVYLCASSLSGGNTGELFFGEGSRLTVL.

The V gene is TRBV6-2 or TRBV6-3, the J gene TRBJ2-7; 10 nucleotides line up with TRBD2. V was pared by 6 bases and J by 8 bases, with 10 bases of the junction left unmatched. The CDR3 has 14 residues. CDR1 and CDR2 (germline): MNHEY, SVGEGT. CDR3 protein: CASRPLAGDGKQYF. For the CDR3, the DNA is TGTGCCAGCAGACCTCTAGCGGGGGACGGGAAGCAGTACTTC.

This chain uses TRBV10-1 with TRBJ2-7, with D possibly matching TRBD1 (5 bases). The V end lost 0 bases, the J end lost 6 bases, and 12 bases lay between the germline ends. Per the germline V gene, CDR1 is WNHNN and CDR2 is SYGVQD (reference sequence). CDR3 length equals 14 residues. For the CDR3, the DNA is TGCGCCAGCAGTGAGTCGGGGCAGCCTGGCGAGCAGTACTTC. This codes for CASSESGQPGEQYF.

The CDR3 here is CASSPAGVRETQYF. The CDR3 coding sequence is TGCGCCAGCTCCCCAGCGGGAGTTAGAGAGACCCAGTACTTC. The chain recombines TRBV5-1 with TRBJ2-5, with 8 bases aligning to TRBD2. Germline V gene data show CDR1 as SGHRS and CDR2 as YFSETQ. Unmatched junction bases numbered 9, after V lost 7 bases and J lost 4 bases. This CDR3 contains 14 residues.

This chain joins TRBV5-5 and TRBJ1-3; D may be TRBD1 (5 bases). V lost 4 bases, J lost 0 bases, and 11 bases lay in between. The CDR3 contains 15 residues. Germline loops: CDR1 SGHKS, CDR2 YYEKEE (reference sequence). This chain's CDR3 is CASSVQTGSGNTIYF. Written as DNA, the CDR3 is TGTGCCAGCAGCGTACAAACAGGCTCTGGAAACACCATATATTTT.

The genes are TRBV21-1 and TRBJ2-7; the table's D call TRBD1 went unverified against the DNA. TRBV21-1 is shown as a pseudogene. This CDR3 is 15 amino acids long. The DNA of the CDR3 is TGTGCCAGCTGTGTAGGGGAAGGGGGTACCTACGAGCAGTACTTC. Translated, it gives CASCVGEGGTYEQYF.

Concerning this clone: The sample carries other DNA sequences with the same CDR3. The V call is TRBV7-9, the J call TRBJ1-1; possibly TRBD1 for D (5 bases). This CDR3 has 13 residues. Germline CDR1 SEHNR, CDR2 FQNEAQ (reference sequence). V was clipped by 3 bases and J by 0 bases, with 5 bases between them. The CDR3 bases are TGTGCCAGCAGCTTGGACATGAACACTGAAGCTTTCTTT. This encodes CASSLDMNTEAFF.

The gene calls are TRBV4-3 and TRBJ1-2; the D is unclear. This CDR3 is built from 13 residues. Trimming removed 0 bases at V and 8 bases at J, with 10 bases between. Germline CDR1 is LGHNA and CDR2 is YSLEER. CDR3 in DNA: TGCGCCAGCAGCCAAGATTTGGACTTCGGCTACACCTTC. Encoded protein: CASSQDLDFGYTF.

The gene calls are TRBV5-4 and TRBJ1-2, with TRBD1 matching over 7 bases. The germline gives CDR1 SGHNT, CDR2 YYREEE (reference sequence). Unmatched junction bases numbered 19, after V lost 4 bases and J lost 7 bases. The CDR3 length is 17 residues. The DNA of the CDR3 is TGTGCCAGCAGCCCGCCTGGGGACAGCTCTATTTTAGCTGGCTACACCTTC. This sequence encodes CASSPPGDSSILAGYTF.

V and J are TRBV4-3 and TRBJ2-7, with 9 bases fitting TRBD2. The CDR3 loop spans 15 amino acids. Germline V CDR1 and CDR2: LGHNA, YSLEER. Trimming took 6 bases from V and 1 from J; bases not matched to a gene: 7. CDR3 amino acids: CASSYQRGESYEQYF. The CDR3 bases are TGCGCCAGCAGTTACCAGCGGGGGGAATCCTACGAGCAGTACTTC.

The V call is TRBV5-1, the J call TRBJ2-7, with TRBD1 matching over 12 bases. This CDR3 is built from 15 residues. Germline trimming cut 4 bases from V and 0 bases from J; bases unmatched to any gene: 2. Germline CDR1 SGHRS, CDR2 YFSETQ. CDR3 sequence reads: CASSEGQGASYEQYF. The CDR3 bases are TGCGCCAGCAGCGAGGGACAGGGGGCCTCCTACGAGCAGTACTTC.

The V call is TRBV6-5, the J call TRBJ1-2; 8 bases map to TRBD1. V shed 5 bases, J shed 8 bases, and the junction held 7 bases outside the gene matches. This CDR3 region has 13 residues. The germline CDR1 and CDR2 sequences are MNHEY and SVGAGI. The CDR3 DNA sequence: TGTGCCAGCAGTAGAGGACAGGGTCAGGGCTACACCTTC. Protein: CASSRGQGQGYTF.

The rearrangement links TRBV2 to TRBJ1-1; no clear D. The length of the CDR3 is 14 residues. Per the germline V gene, CDR1 is SNHLY and CDR2 is FYNNEI. V gave up 6 bases and J gave up 1 base, with 12 bases separating them. CDR3 bases: TGTGCCAGCAGGATCGGGGTAGAGAACACTGAAGCTTTCTTT. As protein: CASRIGVENTEAFF.

This CDR3 is CASSIRDRGVALYNSPLHF. CDR3 sequence (DNA): TGTGCCAGCAGCATCCGGGACAGGGGTGTTGCCCTTTATAATTCACCCCTCCACTTT. The chain has TRBV7-7 and TRBJ1-6; 10 nucleotides agree with TRBD1. The CDR3 is made up of 19 amino acids. The germline CDR1 and CDR2 sequences are SSHAT and FNYEAQ (reference sequence). With V trimmed by 5 bases and J by 4 bases, 14 bases remained unmatched.

This clone was picked up one time. The J gene is TRBJ2-7, the V gene TRBV2; weak D call: TRBD2 (5 bases). CDR1 and CDR2 (germline): SNHLY, FYNNEI. The CDR3 runs 14 residues. Trimming cost V 2 bases and J 9 bases, with 17 bases left between them. CDR3 loop: CASSESGWSRGQYF. The CDR3 DNA reads as TGTGCCAGCAGTGAATCGGGCTGGTCCCGGGGGCAGTACTTC.

The V gene is TRBV7-2, the J gene TRBJ2-3; 9 bases align to TRBD1. V was clipped by 4 bases and J by 5 bases; unmatched bases: 10. Per the germline V gene, CDR1 is SGHTA and CDR2 is FQGNSA. This CDR3 comprises 16 residues. CDR3 coding DNA: TGTGCCAGCAGCTCGGCGGGGACAGGGAATCGAGATACGCAGTATTTT. As protein: CASSSAGTGNRDTQYF.

In the case of this clone: The sample has other DNA sequences that encode this CDR3 too. This sequence joins TRBV12-5 and TRBJ2-3, with a possible D match to TRBD1 (6 bases). CDR1 and CDR2 (germline): LGHNT, FRNRAP. V gave up 3 bases and J gave up 4 bases, with 8 bases separating them. This CDR3 is built from 13 residues. The CDR3 loop reads CASGLAGADTQYF. The CDR3 DNA sequence: TGTGCTAGTGGTTTAGCAGGGGCAGATACGCAGTATTTT.

The chain employs TRBV5-1 and TRBJ2-5; TRBD2 matches at 8 bases. Germline V CDR1 and CDR2: SGHRS, YFSETQ. The CDR3 is made up of 14 amino acids. V lost 3 bases, J lost 7 bases, and 8 bases stayed unmatched. DNA for the CDR3: TGCGCCAGCAGCTCCCCGGGGGCGGGAGGGACCCAGTACTTC. Its translation: CASSSPGAGGTQYF.

This rearrangement joins TRBV19 to TRBJ2-7; TRBD1 is a possible D gene (6 bases). Germline CDR1 reads LNHDA; CDR2 reads SQIVND (reference sequence). Trimming removed 6 bases at V and 6 bases at J, with 18 bases between. The CDR3 has 14 amino acids. The CDR3 DNA reads as TGTGCCAGTAGAGGGACATTGCCCCTCGGCGAGCAGTACTTC. It translates to CASRGTLPLGEQYF.